These 28 T cell receptor beta chains share one sample of origin, sequenced in a study of blood T cells in healthy people across ages. Alongside a J-beta primer mix, a sample-barcoded 5' primer served in a second PCR lasting about 7 to 11 cycles. TCRdb redid the calling of the 5' RACE reads with MiXCR, one entry per CDR3 protein. The table shows some 1,500,000 distinct CDR3 sequences, with 40% to 45% occurring only once. Sequenced sample: blood. All receptors derive from a woman between 18 and 29 years old in good health.

This chain joins TRBV21-1 and TRBJ2-1; the table gives TRBD1 as D, unverified against the DNA. TRBV21-1 counts as a pseudogene. The CDR3 consists of 13 residues. The CDR3 here is CASSNDSPYEQFF. In nucleotides, the CDR3 is TGTGCCAGCAGCAATGACAGCCCCTACGAGCAGTTCTTC.

The CDR3 region has the DNA TGTGCCGCCTCTGAGACAGGGGTCACCGGGGAGCTGTTTTTT. This gives the protein CAASETGVTGELFF. The gene calls are TRBV6-6 and TRBJ2-2; 8 bases map to TRBD1. The CDR3 runs 14 residues. V was pared by 11 bases and J by 4 bases, with 9 bases of the junction left unmatched. The V gene's germline CDR1 is MNHNY and CDR2 SVGAGI (reference sequence).

This sequence joins TRBV4-2 and TRBJ1-2, with D possibly matching TRBD1 (5 bases). The CDR3 totals 16 residues. Per germline, CDR1 LGHNA and CDR2 YNFKEQ. V gave up 2 bases and J gave up 5 bases, with 18 bases separating them. CDR3: CASSQPTDHGGYGYTF. The DNA of the CDR3 is TGTGCCAGCAGCCAACCAACAGATCACGGGGGTTATGGCTACACCTTC.

The chain combines TRBV28 with TRBJ2-1, with TRBD2 matching over 15 bases. The CDR3 runs to 18 residues. CDR1 MDHEN and CDR2 SYDVKM come from the germline V gene. V shed 7 bases and J 5 bases; nucleotides not matched to a gene: 12. The CDR3: CASIPPGLAGGRDNEQFF. The CDR3, as DNA: TGTGCCAGCATCCCCCCGGGACTAGCGGGAGGTAGGGACAATGAGCAGTTCTTC.

This clonotype was found a few times. The chain carries TRBV6-5 and TRBJ1-2; no clear D gene. In germline, CDR1 is MNHEY, CDR2 SVGAGI. V dropped 2 bases and J dropped 5 bases, with 15 bases sitting between them. The CDR3 sequence is 15 residues long. CDR3: CASSYTFGVLYGYTF. For the CDR3, the DNA is TGTGCCAGCAGTTACACGTTCGGGGTTCTGTATGGCTACACCTTC.

The chain carries TRBV6-5 and TRBJ1-2, with D perhaps TRBD1 (6 bases). The CDR3 is 15 residues long. Per germline, CDR1 MNHEY and CDR2 SVGAGI. V shed 5 bases and J shed 0 bases, with 13 bases lying between them. CDR3 nucleotide sequence: TGTGCCAGCAGTAGACAGGCTTGGGCTAACTATGGCTACACCTTC. Encoded protein: CASSRQAWANYGYTF.

The chain combines TRBV28 with TRBJ1-6; the match to TRBD1 covers 7 bases. This CDR3 contains 15 residues. The trim removed 1 base at V and 7 bases at J, leaving 4 bases unmatched. The germline CDR1 and CDR2 sequences are MDHEN and SYDVKM. In DNA form, the CDR3 reads TGTGCCAGCAGTTTATCAGGGGGTGGAAATTCACCCCTCCACTTT. This codes for CASSLSGGGNSPLHF.

The chain joins TRBV20-1 to TRBJ1-5; 7 positions agree with TRBD1. The germline gives CDR1 DFQATT, CDR2 SNEGSKA (reference sequence). V shed 4 bases and J 4 bases; nucleotides not matched to a gene: 10. CDR3 size: 15 residues. CDR3 in amino acids: CSAKRMDRRNQPQHF. Here the CDR3 DNA reads TGCAGTGCTAAAAGAATGGACAGGAGAAATCAGCCCCAGCATTTT.

V usage is TRBV12-3 or TRBV12-4 and J usage is TRBJ2-1, with 10 bases lining up with TRBD1. The length of the CDR3 is 19 residues. J was trimmed by 5 bases and V by 5 bases; bases with no gene match: 18. This chain's CDR3 is CASSTTLLGRDRGHNEQFF. The CDR3 nucleotides read TGTGCCAGCAGTACCACTCTCCTAGGTAGGGACAGGGGCCACAATGAGCAGTTCTTC.

The CDR3 sequence: CASSQYIEQETQYF. For the CDR3, the DNA is TGTGCCAGCAGCCAATACATAGAACAAGAGACCCAGTACTTC. The chain has TRBV16 and TRBJ2-5; D is unresolved. V was clipped by 1 base and J by 2 bases, with 8 bases between them. This CDR3 is 14 amino acids long. Per the germline V gene, CDR1 is KGHSY and CDR2 is FQNENV.

To note about this clonotype: The junction does not match germline at one end; this may be a read error. The rearrangement joins TRBV2 to TRBJ1-4; no clear D gene. Germline V gene lookup returns CDR1 SNHLY and CDR2 FYNNEI. The CDR3 is made up of 11 amino acids. The CDR3 protein is CAISLDEKLFF. DNA for the CDR3: TGTGCCATCAGTCTGGATGAAAAACTGTTTTTT.

This rearrangement joins TRBV6-5 to TRBJ2-7, with 11 bases aligning to TRBD1. With 1 base clipped from V and 5 bases from J, the junction kept 4 bases outside the gene matches. Germline-derived CDR1 and CDR2 are MNHEY and SVGAGI. The CDR3 covers 15 residues. CDR3 bases: TGTGCCAGCAGTTACTACGGACAGGGGGCGGACGAGCAGTACTTC. Translated, it gives CASSYYGQGADEQYF.

The V call is TRBV4-1, the J call TRBJ2-5, with TRBD2 as a possible D gene (6 bases). The DNA end is more similar to TRBJ2-7, so the J call may be wrong. Germline loops: CDR1 MGHRA, CDR2 YSYEKL. The CDR3 runs to 15 residues. CDR3 sequence (DNA): TGCGCCAGCAGCCAAGGCTCTAGCGCCGCCTACGAGCAGTACTTC. Amino acid sequence: CASSQGSSAAYEQYF.

The rearrangement uses TRBV9 and TRBJ2-5, with 8 nucleotides matching TRBD2. This CDR3 is 16 amino acids long. V lost 0 bases and J lost 11; bases outside the gene matches: 15. The germline CDR1 and CDR2 sequences are SGDLS and YYNGEE. The CDR3 DNA is TGTGCCAGCAGCGTAGCCGGGAGGGGTGCGGTTGAGCAGCAGTACTTC. It specifies CASSVAGRGAVEQQYF.

The V call is TRBV20-1, the J call TRBJ2-4, with D uncertain. The better agreement between TRBJ2-5 and the DNA end casts doubt on the J call. The germline gives CDR1 DFQATT, CDR2 SNEGSKA (reference sequence). The CDR3 sequence is 11 residues long. The CDR3 is CSVASQETQYF. CDR3 coding DNA: TGCAGTGTCGCTAGCCAAGAGACCCAGTACTTC.

This chain links TRBV6-2 or TRBV6-3 with TRBJ2-5, with TRBD2 identical over 11 bases. CDR1 MNHEY and CDR2 SVGEGT come from the germline V gene. This CDR3 spans 15 amino acids. With V trimmed by 6 bases and J by 5 bases, 8 bases remained unmatched. CDR3 region: CASSATSGGSETQYF. CDR3 sequence (DNA): TGTGCCAGCAGCGCTACTAGCGGGGGTTCGGAGACCCAGTACTTC.

The CDR3 DNA follows: TGCAGTGCTCAGACGTCGCAGGGCAGGGAAAAACTGTTTTTT. Translated: CSAQTSQGREKLFF. The chain couples TRBV20-1 to TRBJ1-4, with D possibly TRBD1 on 5 matching bases. The CDR3 is 14 residues long. The V gene lost 5 bases and the J gene lost 8 bases, with 18 bases spanning the gap. CDR1 and CDR2 (germline): DFQATT, SNEGSKA (reference sequence).

This clonotype was observed a handful of times. The chain uses TRBV20-1 and TRBJ2-6, with D possibly TRBD2 on 5 matching bases. V was clipped by 6 bases and J by 0 bases, with 9 bases between them. CDR3 length equals 14 residues. From germline, CDR1 is DFQATT and CDR2 SNEGSKA (reference sequence). In nucleotides, the CDR3 is TGCAGTGCCCTACGGGGCTCTGGGGCCAACGTCCTGACTTTC. Encoded protein: CSALRGSGANVLTF.

The chain recombines TRBV6-6 with TRBJ1-2; unclear D gene. The CDR3 length is 11 residues. Looked up from germline, CDR1 is MNHNY and CDR2 is SVGAGI (reference sequence). The V end lost 8 bases, the J end lost 4 bases, and 8 bases lay between the germline ends. The CDR3 spells CASEAAYGYTF. The DNA of the CDR3 is TGTGCCAGCGAAGCGGCCTATGGCTACACCTTC.

The genes are TRBV29-1 and TRBJ2-7; 9 bases agree with TRBD2. The J segment lost 2 bases and the V segment lost 4 bases, leaving 15 bases of the junction unmatched. CDR3 length equals 17 residues. Germline CDR1 and CDR2: SQVTM and ANQGSEA. This CDR3 reads CSVGTSGRPHTPYEQYF. The CDR3 DNA sequence: TGCAGCGTTGGAACGAGCGGGAGGCCCCACACACCCTACGAGCAGTACTTC.

The chain carries TRBV6-2 or TRBV6-3 and TRBJ1-2; D is uncertain. V was clipped by 5 bases and J by 7 bases, with 11 bases between them. This CDR3 region has 12 residues. CDR1 MNHEY and CDR2 SVGEGT come from the germline V gene. The CDR3 sequence is CASSTGSGGYTF. DNA of the CDR3: TGTGCCAGCAGTACGGGGTCTGGTGGCTACACCTTC.

This clonotype was counted between two and nine times. The chain employs TRBV6-2 or TRBV6-3 and TRBJ2-7; D ambiguous. V lost 2 bases and J lost 2, with 7 bases in between. This CDR3 comprises 13 residues. In germline, CDR1 is MNHEY, CDR2 SVGEGT. Here the CDR3 reads CASSYPRTYEQYF. The CDR3 coding sequence is TGTGCCAGCAGTTACCCCAGGACCTACGAGCAGTACTTC.

V and J are TRBV29-1 and TRBJ2-7; 9 bases line up with TRBD2. The DNA matches TRBJ2-5 better at its end, which makes the J call doubtful. The CDR3 runs 14 residues. The germline V gene encodes CDR1 SQVTM and CDR2 ANQGSEA. CDR3 DNA: TGCAGCGTTGATCGAGCGGGGGGAGGGGAGACCCAGTACTTC. This codes for CSVDRAGGGETQYF.

The chain couples TRBV9 to TRBJ2-3, with 8 positions matching TRBD2. Germline V gene data show CDR1 as SGDLS and CDR2 as YYNGEE. The ends lost 3 bases at V and 6 bases at J; junction bases unmatched: 9. The CDR3 contains 15 residues. In DNA, the CDR3 is TGTGCCAGCAGCGGAGGACGGGGGGGTGAGGATACGCAGTATTTT. Protein: CASSGGRGGEDTQYF.

J is TRBJ2-1 and V is TRBV14, with 9 bases that match TRBD2. The CDR3 length is 14 residues. Germline V gene data show CDR1 as SGHDN and CDR2 as FVKESK. The V gene end was trimmed by 5 bases and the J gene end by 9 bases; junction bases not matched to a gene: 8. CDR3 sequence reads: CASSERRGGREQFF. The CDR3, as DNA: TGTGCCAGCAGCGAGAGGCGGGGGGGTCGTGAGCAGTTCTTC.

The J gene is TRBJ1-2, the V gene TRBV27; TRBD1 aligns across 7 bases. J was trimmed by 10 bases and V by 6 bases; bases with no gene match: 8. The CDR3 extends over 12 amino acids. Germline assignment: CDR1 MNHEY and CDR2 SMNVEV (reference sequence). The CDR3: CASSLDRTSYTF. CDR3 nucleotides: TGTGCCAGCAGCTTGGACAGGACCTCCTACACCTTC.

The rearrangement uses TRBV28 and TRBJ1-6, with 7 positions matching TRBD1. The CDR3 spans 18 residues. V shed 5 bases, J shed 4 bases, and the junction held 14 bases outside the gene matches. The V gene's germline CDR1 is MDHEN and CDR2 SYDVKM. Written as DNA, the CDR3 is TGTGCCAGCAGTACCCGCCGGGACAGCTCACTTTATAATTCACCCCTCCACTTT. This codes for CASSTRRDSSLYNSPLHF.

V usage is TRBV7-9 and J usage is TRBJ2-3, with D hard to call. With 1 base removed from V and 4 bases from J, the gap between germline ends came to 9 bases. Per germline, CDR1 SEHNR and CDR2 FQNEAQ (reference sequence). There are 14 residues in the CDR3. The CDR3 DNA follows: TGTGCCAGCAGCTTAGAGGCCTTGTCAGATACGCAGTATTTT. Its protein is CASSLEALSDTQYF.